A selection of T cell receptor beta chains follows, all from one sample in a study of CD4+ T cells in melanoma. Repertoires were generated with immunoSEQ multiplex PCR, while TCRdb's copy carries only in-frame clones and drops some. The profile covers 4,500 to 5,000 clones, with 60% to 65% appearing a single time and approximately 30% taken by the ten largest. The sequencing input was cells from a culture (not recorded whether cultured in vitro). All receptors come from a human donor with melanoma. The CDR3 runs from the conserved cysteine through the conserved F or W. D genes are given only for firm matches. Clone size, where shown, is once, few, many, or a class for clones that have expanded.

clone size	V gene	D gene	J gene	CDR3 DNA	CDR3 protein
once	TRBV19	TRBD1	TRBJ1-2	TGTGCCAGTAGGCGTGACAGGGGGAGCGGGAACTATGGCTACACCTTC	CASRRDRGSGNYGYTF
.	TRBV29-1	TRBD2	TRBJ2-2	TGCAGCGTGGATCCGGGGGGGAACACCGGGGAGCTGTTTTTT	CSVDPGGNTGELFF
.	TRBV4-1	TRBD1	TRBJ2-1	TGCGCCAGCAGCCCCGGACAGGGAAGGGGAGCCTACAATGAGCAGTTCTTC	CASSPGQGRGAYNEQFF
.	TRBV7-5	.	TRBJ1-1	TGTGCCAGAAGCTTTGACAGGGCGAACACTGAAGCTTTCTTT	CARSFDRANTEAFF
.	TRBV15	TRBD1	TRBJ2-2	TGTGCCACCAGCAGAGCAAAGGGGGCGCGGACCGGGGAGCTGTTTTTT	CATSRAKGARTGELFF
few	TRBV27	.	TRBJ1-3	TGTGCCAGCAGTTTATCGGCGGACTCTGGAAACACCATATATTTT	CASSLSADSGNTIYF
medium-sized	TRBV20-1	.	TRBJ1-2	TGCAGTGCTAGCCCCACAGTTGGCTACACCTTC	CSASPTVGYTF
.	TRBV15	TRBD1	TRBJ2-7	TGTGCCACCAGCAGAGATCCGCAGGGGGCGGACGAGCAGTACTTC	CATSRDPQGADEQYF
once	TRBV5-1	TRBD2	TRBJ2-2	TGCGCCAGCAGCTTGGTTCCTAGCGGGGGCTTCGGGGAGCTGTTTTTT	CASSLVPSGGFGELFF
once	TRBV3-1/TRBV3-2	.	TRBJ2-7	TGTGCCAGCAGCCAAGAGGCACTCTACGAGCAGTACTTC	CASSQEALYEQYF
few	TRBV19	.	TRBJ1-1	TGTGCCAGCGGTCTAGGGGTGAACACTGAAGCTTTCTTT	CASGLGVNTEAFF
medium-sized	TRBV29-1	.	TRBJ1-1	TGCAGCGGGGGTAACACTGAAGCTTTCTTT	CSGGNTEAFF
medium-sized	TRBV27	TRBD1	TRBJ2-1	TGTGCCAGCATGGGACAGGGTGGAAATGAGCAGTTCTTC	CASMGQGGNEQFF
.	TRBV11-2	.	TRBJ1-2	TGTGCCAGCAGCAAGGACGGACTCTACACCTTC	CASSKDGLYTF
.	TRBV28	.	TRBJ2-3	TGTGCCAGCAGCCTGGGGACGGACCTCACAGATACGCAGTATTTT	CASSLGTDLTDTQYF
.	TRBV12-5	.	TRBJ2-7	TGTGCTAGTGGTTTGATGGGTATTCCCGAACAGTACTTC	CASGLMGIPEQYF
few	TRBV5-6	.	TRBJ2-3	TGTGCCAGCAGCTGGTGGCAGCGGGTTAGCACAGATACGCAGTATTTT	CASSWWQRVSTDTQYF
.	TRBV24-1	TRBD2	TRBJ2-3	TGTGCCACCAGTGATAAAGAACTAGCGGGGGTCTCAGATACGCAGTATTTT	CATSDKELAGVSDTQYF
.	TRBV5-1	TRBD1	TRBJ1-4	TGCGCCAGCAGCTGGGCACAGGGGACTCCAACTAATGAAAAACTGTTTTTT	CASSWAQGTPTNEKLFF
.	TRBV5-1	.	TRBJ1-2	TGCGCCAGCAGCTTAGCCCCCGGGGGCTATGGCTACACCTTC	CASSLAPGGYGYTF
few	TRBV19	.	TRBJ2-2	TGTGCCAGTAGTATAGGAGTCGGGGAGCTGTTTTTT	CASSIGVGELFF
.	TRBV7-2	.	TRBJ2-1	TGTGCCAGCAGCTTAAGGAATGAGCAGTTCTTC	CASSLRNEQFF
few	TRBV7-6	TRBD2	TRBJ2-3	TGTGCCAGCAGCTGGGGTCTAGCGGGGGACGTACCAACCCCTAGCACAGATACGCAGTATTTT	CASSWGLAGDVPTPSTDTQYF
.	TRBV29-1	.	TRBJ1-2	TGCAGCGTTGAAGCGGGCAGGGGTGGCTACACCTTC	CSVEAGRGGYTF
.	TRBV13	.	TRBJ1-5	TGTGCCAGCAGCTTGTCAGGGATAGGGAATCAGCCCCAGCATTTT	CASSLSGIGNQPQHF
.	TRBV10-3	TRBD1	TRBJ2-7	TGTGCCATCAGTGCGACGACAGGGGGCCCGTACGAGCAGTACTTC	CAISATTGGPYEQYF
.	TRBV6-1	.	TRBJ1-2	TGTGCCAGCAGTGCCCCCGGACAGACGTCGTGGTATGGCTACACCTTC	CASSAPGQTSWYGYTF
few	TRBV2	.	TRBJ1-4	TGTGCCAGCAGTGAAGCGGAGAATGAAAAACTGTTTTTT	CASSEAENEKLFF
few	TRBV5-5	.	TRBJ1-1	TGTGCCAGCAGCTTTATTGACGGGGGCGTACGTGCTTTCTTT	CASSFIDGGVRAFF
.	TRBV7-2	.	TRBJ2-3	TGTGCCAGCAGTCGACAGGTTACCACAGATACGCAGTATTTT	CASSRQVTTDTQYF
medium-sized	TRBV5-1	TRBD1	TRBJ2-3	TGCGCCAGCAGCACAGGGGGCAGGGCAGATACGCAGTATTTT	CASSTGGRADTQYF
.	TRBV28	.	TRBJ1-2	TGTGCCAGCAGTCAGACGTGGGGGGGTAGAGTGGTAGGCTACACCTTC	CASSQTWGGRVVGYTF
medium-sized	TRBV9	.	TRBJ2-1	TGTGCCAGCAGCCAGCAGGGGAACTCCTACAATGAGCAGTTCTTC	CASSQQGNSYNEQFF
.	TRBV4-1	TRBD1	TRBJ2-1	TGCGCCAGCAGCCAGCCGGACAGGGTTGGGAATGAGCAGTTCTTC	CASSQPDRVGNEQFF
.	TRBV6-5	.	TRBJ1-2	TGTGCCAGCAGTTACTCGTCGTGGAACTATGGCTACACCTTC	CASSYSSWNYGYTF
.	TRBV7-2	TRBD2	TRBJ2-5	TGTGCCAGCACCGTCCAAGTCACTAGCGGGCAGGAGACCCAGTACTTC	CASTVQVTSGQETQYF
once	TRBV4-3	.	TRBJ2-7	TGCGCCAGCAGCCAAGATAAACAGGGCTACGAGCAGTACTTC	CASSQDKQGYEQYF
.	TRBV4-1	.	TRBJ2-7	TGCGCCAGCAGCCGCTACGAGTTCGACGAGCAGTACTTC	CASSRYEFDEQYF
.	TRBV28	.	TRBJ1-2	TGTGCCAGCATGCCGGGGTGGTTTGGCTACACCTTC	CASMPGWFGYTF
.	TRBV13	.	TRBJ2-7	TGTGCCAGCAGCTTGGGGGGTGCTGGGAACGAGCAGTACTTC	CASSLGGAGNEQYF
.	TRBV7-2	.	TRBJ1-2	TGTGCCAGCAGCTTAGAAGGGGTGTTTGGCTACACCTTC	CASSLEGVFGYTF
once	TRBV21-1	.	TRBJ1-2	TGTGCCAGCACCAAAGCGGACAGGGGCAACTATGGCTACACCTTC	CASTKADRGNYGYTF
.	TRBV10-3	.	TRBJ1-3	TGTGCCATCAGTAGACAGGAGGCTGGAAACACCATATATTTT	CAISRQEAGNTIYF
.	TRBV3-1/TRBV3-2	TRBD1	TRBJ1-2	TGTGCCAGCAGCCCCCGGGACAGGAGATTGGGCTACACCTTC	CASSPRDRRLGYTF
.	TRBV27	.	TRBJ1-5	TGTGCCAGCAGTTTAAAAGGGGAGGTGCGCAATCAGCCCCAGCATTTT	CASSLKGEVRNQPQHF
.	TRBV5-8	.	TRBJ1-2	TGTGCCAGCAGCTTGGGGGTCGGGCCAGGCGGCTACACCTTC	CASSLGVGPGGYTF